This TCR beta chain originates from a study of metastatic and nonmetastatic thyroid tumors. Overall study findings and caveats: Significantly greater TCR beta diversity was reportedly found in malignant thyroid tumors than in benign nodules (in blood and tumor).

TCRdb re-processed the PCR reads through MiXCR. The sample has 30,000 to 45,000 clones, around 21% seen once; the top ten hold less than 20%. As concerns this clone: Its target is not known.

No patient received treatment before thyroid surgery. The germline gives CDR1 MNHNS, CDR2 SASEGT. With 7 bases clipped from V and 5 bases from J, the junction kept 11 bases outside the gene matches. The length of the CDR3 is 15 residues. The sequence came from a female donor with papillary thyroid cancer or a benign thyroid nodule (not recorded which). Some clones in this sample may be carry-over from other donors' samples. The material sequenced was blood. This chain uses TRBV6-1 with TRBJ2-1; 7 nucleotides line up with TRBD2. CDR3 protein: CASIRVLAQNNEQFF. In DNA, the CDR3 is TGTGCCAGCATCCGTGTACTAGCGCAAAACAATGAGCAGTTCTTC.